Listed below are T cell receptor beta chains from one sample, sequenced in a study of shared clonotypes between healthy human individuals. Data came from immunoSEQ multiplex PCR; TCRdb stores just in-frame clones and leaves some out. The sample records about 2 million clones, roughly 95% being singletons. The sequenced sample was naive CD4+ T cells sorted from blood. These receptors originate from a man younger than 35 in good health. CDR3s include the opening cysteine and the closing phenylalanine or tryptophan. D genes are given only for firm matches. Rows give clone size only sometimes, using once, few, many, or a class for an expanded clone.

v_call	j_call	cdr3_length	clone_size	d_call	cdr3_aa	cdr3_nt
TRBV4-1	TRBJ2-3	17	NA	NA	CASSQERAGANTDTQYF	TGCGCCAGCAGCCAAGAAAGGGCGGGGGCCAACACAGATACGCAGTATTTT
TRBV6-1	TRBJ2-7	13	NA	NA	CASSEGFRVEQYF	TGTGCCAGCAGTGAAGGTTTTAGGGTCGAGCAGTACTTC
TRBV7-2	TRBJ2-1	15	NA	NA	CASSPRVSSYNEQFF	TGTGCCAGCAGCCCCCGAGTCAGCTCCTACAATGAGCAGTTCTTC
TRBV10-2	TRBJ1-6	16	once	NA	CASSESRTGGIGPLHF	TGCGCCAGCAGTGAGTCGAGAACCGGGGGGATTGGACCCCTCCACTTT
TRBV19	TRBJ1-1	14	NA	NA	CASSIGGENTEAFF	TGTGCCAGTAGTATAGGAGGCGAGAACACTGAAGCTTTCTTT
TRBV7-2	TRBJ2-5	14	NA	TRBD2	CASTTRGLRETQYF	TGTGCCAGCACCACAAGGGGACTAAGGGAGACCCAGTACTTC
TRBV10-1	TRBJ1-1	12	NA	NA	CASSESTTEAFF	TGCGCCAGCAGTGAGTCTACCACTGAAGCTTTCTTT
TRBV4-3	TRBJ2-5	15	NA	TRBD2	CASSLRLAGGETQYF	TGCGCCAGCAGCCTAAGACTAGCGGGAGGGGAGACCCAGTACTTC
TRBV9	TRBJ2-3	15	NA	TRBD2	CASSPSGSVTDTQYF	TGTGCCAGCAGCCCCAGCGGGAGTGTAACAGATACGCAGTATTTT
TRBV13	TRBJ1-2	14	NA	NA	CASSPRRDNYGYTF	TGTGCCAGCAGCCCGCGGCGGGATAACTATGGCTACACCTTC
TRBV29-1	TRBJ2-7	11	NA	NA	CSVAGMGEQYF	TGCAGCGTTGCAGGGATGGGCGAGCAGTACTTC
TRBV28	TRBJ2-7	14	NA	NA	CASNSGTDSYEQYF	TGTGCCAGCAATTCCGGGACCGACTCCTACGAGCAGTACTTC
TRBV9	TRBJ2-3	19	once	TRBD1	CASSVGDANRGRSTDTQYF	TGTGCCAGCAGCGTAGGCGATGCTAACAGGGGCCGGAGCACAGATACGCAGTATTTT
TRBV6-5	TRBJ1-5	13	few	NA	CASRHRAGQPQHF	TGTGCCAGCAGACACAGGGCGGGTCAGCCCCAGCATTTT
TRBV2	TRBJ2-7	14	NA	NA	CASSDRRGPYEQYF	TGTGCCAGCAGTGATCGGCGGGGACCCTACGAGCAGTACTTC
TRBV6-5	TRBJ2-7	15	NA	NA	CASSYSQLGPYEQYF	TGTGCCAGCAGTTACTCGCAGTTAGGTCCCTACGAGCAGTACTTC
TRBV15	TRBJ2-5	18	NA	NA	CATSRDSIGAGAWETQYF	TGTGCCACCAGCAGAGATTCGATCGGGGCAGGGGCGTGGGAGACCCAGTACTTC
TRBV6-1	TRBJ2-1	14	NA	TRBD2	CASKRLAGGDEQFF	TGTGCCAGCAAACGGCTAGCGGGAGGTGATGAGCAGTTCTTC